In this sample, the clone carrying this TCR beta chain turned up once. This sample was taken from a study of blood T cell repertoires in COVID-19. For the study at large: T cells, B-cell-depleted T cells, or PBMCs supplied cDNA or gDNA.

Generated by immunoSEQ multiplex PCR, the TCRdb table keeps only in-frame clones and is missing some. The profile shows approximately 300,000 clones, over 75% of them singletons. V was cut by 0 bases and J by 4 bases, with 16 bases left in between. CDR3 size: 17 residues. The germline V gene encodes CDR1 SGHTA and CDR2 FQGNSA. The chain couples TRBV7-2 to TRBJ1-3; D is unclear. The receptor was isolated from a man between 25 and 39 years old who had recovered from COVID-19. The sequenced sample consisted of PBMCs or T cells enriched from blood (not recorded which). For the CDR3, the DNA is TGTGCCAGCAGCTTAGCCCCCGTGGTAGTTTCAGGAAACACCATATATTTT. Residues: CASSLAPVVVSGNTIYF.